These T cell receptor beta chains were read from a single sample in a study of blood T cell repertoires in COVID-19. The assay was immunoSEQ multiplex PCR, and TCRdb's table has in-frame clones only and misses some. The sample carries 200,000 to 250,000 clones, around nine tenths recorded once. The material sequenced was peripheral blood. The receptors derive from a man between 60 and 75 years old with COVID-19, enrolled during active disease. Both conserved end residues are part of each CDR3. A D gene is named only where the DNA matches it firmly. Expanded clones get a size class; other rows say once, few or many, or leave the size out.

TRBD1	17	TRBV27	-	TRBJ2-2	CASKGDRGRTFTGELFF	TGTGCCAGCAAGGGGGACAGGGGACGCACCTTTACCGGGGAGCTGTTTTTT
-	15	TRBV28	-	TRBJ1-2	CASSFQGTPLYGYTF	TGTGCCAGCAGTTTTCAGGGGACCCCGCTGTATGGCTACACCTTC
TRBD1	16	TRBV4-1	-	TRBJ1-4	CASSSPGGGPNEKLFF	TGCGCCAGCAGCTCTCCAGGGGGCGGACCTAATGAAAAACTGTTTTTT
TRBD2	14	TRBV27	-	TRBJ2-3	CARSGRGALDTQYF	TGTGCCAGATCTGGGCGGGGGGCCTTAGATACGCAGTATTTT
TRBD2	12	TRBV12-3/TRBV12-4	-	TRBJ2-1	CASSGTSNEQFF	TGTGCCAGCAGTGGGACTAGCAATGAGCAGTTCTTC
-	15	TRBV24-1	once	TRBJ2-7	CATSDPRTRTYEQYF	TGTGCCACCAGTGATCCACGGACACGGACCTACGAGCAGTACTTC
-	16	TRBV4-1	few	TRBJ1-4	CASSQDQGATNEKLFF	TGCGCCAGCAGCCAAGATCAGGGTGCAACTAATGAAAAACTGTTTTTT
TRBD1	12	TRBV27	-	TRBJ2-7	CASSRQGGEQYF	TGTGCCAGCAGTAGACAGGGGGGCGAGCAGTACTTC
-	17	TRBV12-5	once	TRBJ2-2	CASGLGWTAANTGELFF	TGTGCTAGTGGTTTGGGGTGGACAGCCGCGAACACCGGGGAGCTGTTTTTT
-	15	TRBV7-9	-	TRBJ1-5	CASSSGGNSNQPQHF	TGTGCCAGCAGCTCCGGGGGGAATAGCAATCAGCCCCAGCATTTT
-	16	TRBV27	-	TRBJ2-5	CASSLSTGVGGETQYF	TGTGCCAGCAGTTTATCAACGGGAGTGGGAGGCGAGACCCAGTACTTC
TRBD2	17	TRBV4-3	-	TRBJ2-1	CASSQEYAGVPYNEQFF	TGCGCCAGCAGCCAAGAATACGCGGGAGTGCCCTACAATGAGCAGTTCTTC
-	14	TRBV3-1/TRBV3-2	-	TRBJ1-5	CASSPAFGDQPQHF	TGTGCCAGCAGCCCCGCCTTCGGGGATCAGCCCCAGCATTTT
TRBD1	13	TRBV6-5	-	TRBJ1-2	CASRARTGGGYTF	TGTGCCAGCCGAGCCCGGACAGGAGGAGGCTACACCTTC
TRBD1	14	TRBV27	-	TRBJ1-4	CASSPDRVNEKLFF	TGTGCCAGCAGCCCCGACAGGGTTAATGAAAAACTGTTTTTT
TRBD2	16	TRBV2	-	TRBJ2-7	CASSARGAGDPYEQYF	TGTGCCAGCAGTGCCCGGGGAGCGGGGGATCCTTACGAGCAGTACTTC
-	13	TRBV29-1	-	TRBJ1-3	CSVGGSSGNTIYF	TGCAGCGTGGGGGGGAGCTCTGGAAACACCATATATTTT
TRBD2	15	TRBV4-2	-	TRBJ2-7	CASSQGGLGDYEQYF	TGTGCCAGCAGCCAAGGGGGACTAGGAGACTACGAGCAGTACTTC
-	13	TRBV6-5	-	TRBJ1-2	CATSGTPINGYTF	TGTGCCACCTCAGGAACCCCTATCAATGGCTACACCTTC
TRBD1	15	TRBV9	-	TRBJ1-6	CASSARTGAGSPLHF	TGTGCCAGCAGCGCTCGGACAGGGGCGGGTTCACCCCTCCACTTT
TRBD2	17	TRBV7-3	-	TRBJ2-1	CASSLGGTPARYNEQFF	TGTGCCAGCAGCTTGGGGGGGACCCCGGCCAGGTACAATGAGCAGTTCTTC
TRBD2	17	TRBV6-2/TRBV6-3	-	TRBJ2-3	CASSYNPGGPGEDTQYF	TGTGCCAGCAGTTACAATCCGGGAGGGCCTGGGGAAGATACGCAGTATTTT
-	13	TRBV7-3	once	TRBJ2-5	CASSSGFQETQYF	TGTGCCAGCAGCTCAGGATTCCAAGAGACCCAGTACTTC
TRBD1	15	TRBV2	-	TRBJ2-7	CAESSGQGSSYEQYF	TGTGCCGAGTCTTCGGGACAGGGAAGCTCCTACGAGCAGTACTTC
TRBD1	13	TRBV3-1/TRBV3-2	-	TRBJ2-1	CASSGTGVHEQFF	TGTGCCAGCAGCGGTACAGGGGTCCATGAGCAGTTCTTC
TRBD1	16	TRBV5-8	-	TRBJ1-1	CASSMYSGTANTEAFF	TGTGCCAGCAGCATGTATTCCGGGACAGCGAACACTGAAGCTTTCTTT
-	13	TRBV2	-	TRBJ1-4	CASSEGRNEKLFF	TGTGCCAGCAGTGAAGGCCGGAATGAAAAACTGTTTTTT
-	15	TRBV7-2	-	TRBJ1-5	CASSNGGGHAQPQHF	TGTGCCAGCAGCAACGGTGGAGGCCATGCTCAGCCCCAGCATTTT
TRBD2	16	TRBV5-1	once	TRBJ2-1	CASSLAGTSGANEQFF	TGCGCCAGCAGCTTGGCCGGGACTAGCGGGGCCAATGAGCAGTTCTTC
TRBD1	13	TRBV6-5	-	TRBJ1-2	CASTDRGHYGYTF	TGTGCCAGCACCGACAGGGGTCACTATGGCTACACCTTC
-	13	TRBV27	-	TRBJ2-1	CASSLQRGNEQFF	TGTGCCAGCAGTTTACAAAGGGGGAATGAGCAGTTCTTC
-	14	TRBV7-2	once	TRBJ2-1	CASSGDEMTLQKFF	TGTGCCAGCAGCGGAGACGAAATGACCTTGCAGAAGTTCTTC